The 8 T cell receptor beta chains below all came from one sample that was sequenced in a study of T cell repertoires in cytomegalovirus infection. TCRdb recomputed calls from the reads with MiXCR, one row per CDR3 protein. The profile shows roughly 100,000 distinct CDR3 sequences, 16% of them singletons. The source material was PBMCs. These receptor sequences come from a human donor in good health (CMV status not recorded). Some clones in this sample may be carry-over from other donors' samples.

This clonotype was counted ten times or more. The CDR3 region is CASSTLTGATGELFF. CDR3 sequence (DNA): TGTGCCAGCAGCACCTTGACAGGGGCTACCGGGGAGCTGTTTTTT. The V gene is TRBV11-2, the J gene TRBJ2-2, with 8 bases matching TRBD1. Germline V gives CDR1 SGHAT, CDR2 FQNNGV. CDR3 size: 15 residues. The junction had 7 bases not matched to a gene; V was cut back by 5 bases and J by 5 bases.

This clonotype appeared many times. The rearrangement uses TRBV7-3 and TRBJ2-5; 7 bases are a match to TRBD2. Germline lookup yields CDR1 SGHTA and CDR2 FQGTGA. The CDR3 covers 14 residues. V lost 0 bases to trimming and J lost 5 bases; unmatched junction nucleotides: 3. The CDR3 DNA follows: TGTGCCAGCAGCTTAACCGGCGGGGGTGAGACCCAGTACTTC. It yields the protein CASSLTGGGETQYF. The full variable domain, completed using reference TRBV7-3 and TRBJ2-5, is GAGVSQTPSNKVTEKGKYVELRCDPISGHTALYWYRQSLGQGPEFLIYFQGTGAADDSGLPNDRFFAVRPEGSVSTLKIQRTERGDSAVYLCASSLTGGGETQYFGPGTRLLVL.

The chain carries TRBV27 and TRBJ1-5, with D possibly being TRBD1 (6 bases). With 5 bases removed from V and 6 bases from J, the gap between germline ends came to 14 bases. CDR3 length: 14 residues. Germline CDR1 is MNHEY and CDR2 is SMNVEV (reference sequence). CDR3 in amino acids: CASSARTEGQPQHF. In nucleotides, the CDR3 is TGTGCCAGCAGTGCACGGACAGAGGGTCAGCCCCAGCATTTT.

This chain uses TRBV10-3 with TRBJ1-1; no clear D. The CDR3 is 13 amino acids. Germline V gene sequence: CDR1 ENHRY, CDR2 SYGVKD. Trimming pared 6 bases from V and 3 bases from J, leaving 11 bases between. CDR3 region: CAIRRGGDTEAFF. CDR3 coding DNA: TGTGCCATCAGACGGGGTGGCGACACTGAAGCTTTCTTT.

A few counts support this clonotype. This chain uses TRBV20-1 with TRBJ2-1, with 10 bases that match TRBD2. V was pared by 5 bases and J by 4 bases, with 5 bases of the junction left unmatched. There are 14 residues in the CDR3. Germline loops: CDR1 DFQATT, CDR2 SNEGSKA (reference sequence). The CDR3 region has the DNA TGCAGTGCTGGGACTAGCGCTAGGTACAATGAGCAGTTCTTC. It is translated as CSAGTSARYNEQFF.

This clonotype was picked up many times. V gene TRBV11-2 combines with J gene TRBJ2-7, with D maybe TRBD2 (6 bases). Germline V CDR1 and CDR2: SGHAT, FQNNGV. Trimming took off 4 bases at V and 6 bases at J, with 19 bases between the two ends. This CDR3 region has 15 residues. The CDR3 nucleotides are TGTGCCAGCAGCTGGCACTGGACGGGGGACCCCGAGCAGTACTTC. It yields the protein CASSWHWTGDPEQYF.

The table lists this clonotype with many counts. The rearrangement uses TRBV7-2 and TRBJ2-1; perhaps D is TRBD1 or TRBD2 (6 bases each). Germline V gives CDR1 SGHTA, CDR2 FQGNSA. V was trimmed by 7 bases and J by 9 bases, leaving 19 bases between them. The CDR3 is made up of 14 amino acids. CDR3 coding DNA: TGTGCCAGCACGTTCCGAAGGGGGGCGGGTGAGCAGTTCTTC. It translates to CASTFRRGAGEQFF.

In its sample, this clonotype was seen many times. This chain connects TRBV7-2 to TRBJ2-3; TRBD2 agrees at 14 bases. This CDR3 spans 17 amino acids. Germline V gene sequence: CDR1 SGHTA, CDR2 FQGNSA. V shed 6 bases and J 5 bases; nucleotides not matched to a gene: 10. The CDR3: CASSAKGLAGVGDTQYF. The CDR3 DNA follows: TGTGCCAGCAGTGCTAAGGGACTAGCGGGGGTAGGAGATACGCAGTATTTT.